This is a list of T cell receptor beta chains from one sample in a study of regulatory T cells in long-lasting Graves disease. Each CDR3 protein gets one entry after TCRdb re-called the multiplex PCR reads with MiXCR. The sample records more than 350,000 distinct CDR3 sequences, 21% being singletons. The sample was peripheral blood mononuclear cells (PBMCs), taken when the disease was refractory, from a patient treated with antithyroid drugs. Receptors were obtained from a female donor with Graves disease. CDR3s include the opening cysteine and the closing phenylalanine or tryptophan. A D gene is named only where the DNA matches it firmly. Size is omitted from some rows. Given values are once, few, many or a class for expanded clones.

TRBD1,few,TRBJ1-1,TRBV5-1,CASTVDRGRTEAFF,TGCGCCAGCACAGTTGACAGGGGAAGAACTGAAGCTTTCTTT
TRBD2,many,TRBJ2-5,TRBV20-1,CSATGTIQETQYF,TGCAGTGCCACCGGGACTATCCAAGAGACCCAGTACTTC
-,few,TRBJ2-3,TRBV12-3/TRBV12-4,CASTSSAGWTDTQYF,TGTGCCAGCACCTCTAGCGCGGGGTGGACAGATACGCAGTATTTT
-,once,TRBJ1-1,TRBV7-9,CVSSLEAQGTEAFF,TGTGTCAGCAGCTTAGAGGCCCAGGGTACTGAAGCTTTCTTT
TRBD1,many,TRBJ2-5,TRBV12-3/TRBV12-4,CASSSLTGAQETQYF,TGTGCCAGCAGTTCCCTTACAGGGGCGCAAGAGACCCAGTACTTC
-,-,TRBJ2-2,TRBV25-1,CASSEYFVVRAGYTGELFF,TGTGCCAGCAGTGAATATTTTGTCGTTAGGGCAGGATACACCGGGGAGCTGTTTTTT
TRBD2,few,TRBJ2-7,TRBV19,CASSIRLADPDEQYF,TGTGCCAGTAGTATTCGGCTAGCGGACCCCGACGAGCAGTACTTC
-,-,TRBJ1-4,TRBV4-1,CASSQVGEEKLFF,TGCGCCAGCAGCCAAGTGGGGGAAGAAAAACTGTTTTTT
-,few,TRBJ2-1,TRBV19,CASSIVVISYNEQFF,TGTGCCAGTAGTATAGTGGTAATCTCCTACAATGAGCAGTTCTTC
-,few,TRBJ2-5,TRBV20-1,CSARGWGAETQYF,TGCAGTGCTAGAGGATGGGGAGCAGAGACCCAGTACTTC
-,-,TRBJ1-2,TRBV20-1,CSAMSPGVYGYIF,TGCAGTGCTATGTCTCCGGGGGTCTATGGCTACATCTTC
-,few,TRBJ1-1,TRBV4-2,CASSQDPDTEAFF,TGTGCCAGCAGCCAAGATCCGGACACTGAAGCTTTCTTT
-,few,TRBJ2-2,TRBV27,CASSPQKDGELFF,TGTGCCAGCAGTCCCCAGAAGGACGGGGAGCTGTTTTTT
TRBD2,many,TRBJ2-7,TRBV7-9,CASGTSGRVDEQYF,TGTGCCAGCGGGACGAGCGGGAGAGTGGACGAGCAGTACTTC
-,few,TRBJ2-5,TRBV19,CASSMVGMAETQYF,TGTGCCAGTAGTATGGTGGGGATGGCCGAGACCCAGTACTTC
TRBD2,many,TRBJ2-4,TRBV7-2,CASSLGPSGAQNIQYF,TGTGCCAGCAGCTTGGGACCTAGCGGAGCTCAAAACATTCAGTACTTC
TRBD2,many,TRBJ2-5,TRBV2,CASASGLAGMKTQYF,TGTGCCAGCGCGTCCGGGCTAGCGGGAATGAAGACCCAGTACTTC
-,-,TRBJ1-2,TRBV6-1,CATYYGYTF,TGTGCCACTTATTATGGCTACACCTTC
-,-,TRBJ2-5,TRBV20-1,CSAISGPGETQYF,TGCAGTGCTATTAGCGGACCTGGGGAGACCCAGTACTTC
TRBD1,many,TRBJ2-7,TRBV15,CATSRELGQIYEQYF,TGTGCCACCAGCAGAGAATTGGGACAGATCTACGAGCAGTACTTC
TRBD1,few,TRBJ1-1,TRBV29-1,CSVAQGAWTEAFF,TGCAGCGTTGCACAGGGGGCATGGACTGAAGCTTTCTTT
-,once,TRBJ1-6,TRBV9,CASSEYVYNSPLHF,TGTGCCAGCAGCGAATACGTCTATAATTCACCCCTCCACTTT